These 27 T cell receptor beta chains share one sample of origin, sequenced in a study of blood T cell repertoires in COVID-19. The assay was immunoSEQ multiplex PCR, and TCRdb's table has in-frame clones only and misses some. The repertoire holds around 180,000 clones, less than 90% seen once, with roughly 20% in the top ten. Sequenced: peripheral blood. The receptors were gathered from a man aged 65 to 85 with active or convalescent COVID-19.

In this sample, this clone turned up a few times. The genes are TRBV28 and TRBJ1-5; 11 bases are a match to TRBD1. CDR1 and CDR2 (germline): MDHEN, SYDVKM. The CDR3 sequence is 17 residues long. J was trimmed by 5 bases and V by 7 bases; bases with no gene match: 13. This CDR3 reads CASTPRGQGVTHQPQHF. CDR3 DNA sequence: TGTGCCAGCACCCCTAGGGGACAGGGGGTAACCCATCAGCCCCAGCATTTT.

The chain couples TRBV9 to TRBJ1-3; the match to TRBD1 covers 9 bases. Germline V CDR1 and CDR2: SGDLS, YYNGEE. The V and J ends lost 0 bases and 9 bases, in that order; junction bases with no gene match: 4. This CDR3 region has 14 residues. Here the CDR3 DNA reads TGTGCCAGCAGCGTAGCGGACAGGGGTCCCACCATATATTTT. Translation: CASSVADRGPTIYF.

The CDR3 DNA sequence: TGTGCCAGCTGGACTAGCGGTCTTTACGAGCAGTACTTC. Translation gives CASWTSGLYEQYF. The chain joins TRBV6-5 to TRBJ2-7, with 10 bases identical to TRBD2. Germline V gene data show CDR1 as MNHEY and CDR2 as SVGAGI. The CDR3 totals 13 residues. V lost 8 bases to trimming and J lost 4 bases; unmatched junction nucleotides: 5.

The chain is built from TRBV14 and TRBJ1-2, with D perhaps TRBD1 (6 bases). The CDR3 sequence is 16 residues long. Germline V gives CDR1 SGHDN, CDR2 FVKESK. Trimming took 4 bases from V and 3 from J, leaving 18 bases between them. The CDR3 DNA sequence: TGTGCCAGCAGCCCGTGGGGGACAATATACGACTATGGCTACACCTTC. It specifies CASSPWGTIYDYGYTF.

The chain combines TRBV29-1 with TRBJ2-2, with D possibly matching TRBD2 (5 bases). The CDR3 is made up of 14 amino acids. Trimming left V 4 bases short and J 0 bases short, with 9 bases between. Per germline, CDR1 SQVTM and CDR2 ANQGSEA. The CDR3 region is CSVGESTNTGELFF. The CDR3 DNA follows: TGCAGCGTTGGGGAGTCAACGAACACCGGGGAGCTGTTTTTT.

The chain links TRBV6-2 or TRBV6-3 to TRBJ2-1; D is uncertain. V was pared by 2 bases and J by 15 bases, with 11 bases between. From germline, CDR1 is MNHEY and CDR2 SVGEGT. CDR3 length: 11 amino acids. In DNA form, the CDR3 reads TGTGCCAGCAGTTACGGTCATAGCCTGTTCTTC. As protein: CASSYGHSLFF.

The chain uses TRBV18 and TRBJ1-1; TRBD1 is a possible D gene (6 bases). Germline V lookup: CDR1 KGHSH, CDR2 LQKENI. Trimming left V 5 bases short and J 4 bases short, with 14 bases between. This CDR3 has 14 amino acids. The CDR3 protein is CASSTTQGSTEAFF. DNA of the CDR3: TGTGCCAGCTCAACTACCCAGGGGAGCACTGAAGCTTTCTTT.

The chain has TRBV29-1 and TRBJ2-1; 8 nucleotides agree with TRBD2. Germline CDR1 and CDR2: SQVTM and ANQGSEA. J was trimmed by 6 bases and V by 7 bases; bases with no gene match: 8. CDR3 length: 13 amino acids. The DNA for the CDR3 is TGCAGCGGTGGGACTAGTACGGGCAATGAGCAGTTCTTC. Translated: CSGGTSTGNEQFF.

This chain uses TRBV2 with TRBJ1-1, with a weak D call TRBD1 (6 bases). Germline CDR1 SNHLY, CDR2 FYNNEI. The V end was cut by 7 bases, the J end by 3 bases, with 12 bases between. The length of the CDR3 is 13 residues. CDR3 residues: CASNLYRDTEAFF. As DNA, the CDR3 is TGTGCCAGCAACCTTTACAGGGACACTGAAGCTTTCTTT.

The chain employs TRBV5-1 and TRBJ1-4; D gene uncertain. This CDR3 spans 16 amino acids. Germline V gene sequence: CDR1 SGHRS, CDR2 YFSETQ. The V end lost 0 bases, the J end lost 3 bases, and 12 bases lay between the germline ends. The CDR3 DNA reads TGCGCCAGCAGCTTGGGGCAGGTCGGTTCTAATGAAAAACTGTTTTTT. Its translation is CASSLGQVGSNEKLFF.

V and J are TRBV7-9 and TRBJ2-1; the match to TRBD1 covers 7 bases. Germline V gene sequence: CDR1 SEHNR, CDR2 FQNEAQ (reference sequence). Germline trimming cut 5 bases from V and 0 bases from J; bases unmatched to any gene: 7. The CDR3 is made up of 16 amino acids. CDR3 sequence reads: CASSPLTGSSYNEQFF. The DNA for the CDR3 is TGTGCCAGCAGCCCTCTGACAGGGAGCTCCTACAATGAGCAGTTCTTC.

The V and J genes are TRBV28 and TRBJ2-7; 15 nucleotides align to TRBD2. Unmatched junction bases numbered 9, after V lost 3 bases and J lost 3 bases. CDR1 and CDR2 from the germline V gene are MDHEN and SYDVKM. CDR3 length: 18 amino acids. The CDR3 nucleotides are TGTGCCAGCAGTTTTGCCGGGACTAGCGGGAGGCTCCGCTACGAGCAGTACTTC. Protein: CASSFAGTSGRLRYEQYF.

This clone appeared once. The J gene is TRBJ1-2, the V gene TRBV6-6; a possible D gene is TRBD1 (5 bases). This CDR3 comprises 19 residues. Trimming removed 6 bases from V and 4 bases from J, with 30 bases in between. Germline lookup yields CDR1 MNHNY and CDR2 SVGAGI (reference sequence). CDR3 coding DNA: TGTGCCAGCAGCTACGGGGGGTCGGGTCCATTACAGGACCCCTATGGCTACACCTTC. It encodes CASSYGGSGPLQDPYGYTF.

The chain has TRBV29-1 and TRBJ2-7; TRBD1 might be the D (6 bases). The CDR3 totals 13 residues. Germline V lookup: CDR1 SQVTM, CDR2 ANQGSEA. Deletions cut 7 bases from V and 1 base from J, with 14 bases between. The DNA for the CDR3 is TGCAGCGCATCCCGGACAGCATCCTACGAGCAGTACTTC. Its protein product is CSASRTASYEQYF.

This chain joins TRBV5-6 and TRBJ1-4; D is unclear. Looked up from germline, CDR1 is SGHDT and CDR2 is YYEEEE. CDR3 length: 15 amino acids. V was clipped by 0 bases and J by 7 bases, with 13 bases between them. DNA of the CDR3: TGTGCCAGCAGCTTGGTGGCAGGAGAGGGTGAAAAACTGTTTTTT. This sequence encodes CASSLVAGEGEKLFF.

This chain connects TRBV6-5 to TRBJ2-7, with a tentative D call TRBD2 (5 bases). The CDR3 runs 16 residues. The V gene's germline CDR1 is MNHEY and CDR2 SVGAGI. V lost 2 bases and J lost 3, with 17 bases in between. The CDR3 sequence is CASSYVEFGVGYEQYF. The CDR3 DNA is TGTGCCAGCAGTTACGTCGAATTCGGGGTGGGCTACGAGCAGTACTTC.

This chain links TRBV5-1 with TRBJ2-1, with TRBD2 matching over 8 bases. CDR1 and CDR2 from the germline V gene are SGHRS and YFSETQ. This CDR3 is built from 16 residues. V lost 3 bases to trimming and J lost 1 base; unmatched junction nucleotides: 6. The CDR3 coding sequence is TGCGCCAGCAGCTCACTAGCGGTCGATTCCTACAATGAGCAGTTCTTC. Encoded protein: CASSSLAVDSYNEQFF. The full variable domain, its missing parts supplied by reference TRBV5-1 and TRBJ2-1, is KAGVTQTPRYLIKTRGQQVTLSCSPISGHRSVSWYQQTPGQGLQFLFEYFSETQRNKGNFPGRFSGRQFSNSRSEMNVSTLELGDSALYLCASSSLAVDSYNEQFFGPGTRLTVL.

This sequence joins TRBV19 and TRBJ1-2; tentative D call: TRBD1 (5 bases). V was shortened by 2 bases and J by 2 bases, with 12 bases between the two germline ends. The V gene's germline CDR1 is LNHDA and CDR2 SQIVND (reference sequence). This CDR3 comprises 15 residues. CDR3 bases: TGTGCCAGTAGTATACCCGGGGGTTTAAACTATGGCTACACCTTC. Residues: CASSIPGGLNYGYTF.

The rearrangement links TRBV3-1 (or the pseudogene TRBV3-2) to TRBJ2-3, with 11 nucleotides matching TRBD2. The J segment lost 4 bases and the V segment lost 4 bases, leaving 7 bases of the junction unmatched. The CDR3 length is 16 residues. Germline V lookup: CDR1 LGHDT, CDR2 YNNKEL (reference sequence). The CDR3 loop is CASSRRLAGRSDTQYF. The CDR3 DNA reads TGTGCCAGCAGCCGCCGACTAGCGGGGAGGTCAGATACGCAGTATTTT.

This clone showed up just once. The V gene is TRBV4-1, the J gene TRBJ1-1, with TRBD1 matching over 11 bases. In germline, CDR1 is MGHRA, CDR2 YSYEKL. V lost 3 bases and J lost 1; bases outside the gene matches: 7. This CDR3 has 17 amino acids. The DNA for the CDR3 is TGCGCCAGCAGCCATATGGACAGGGGGCGGGAGAACACTGAAGCTTTCTTT. As protein: CASSHMDRGRENTEAFF.

The chain employs TRBV7-2 and TRBJ1-1; no clear D. Germline loops: CDR1 SGHTA, CDR2 FQGNSA. The ends were cut back, 7 bases at V and 1 base at J, with 10 bases in the middle. The CDR3 has 13 amino acids. Here the CDR3 DNA reads TGTGCCAGCACCGCACAGCCGAACACTGAAGCTTTCTTT. The encoded protein is CASTAQPNTEAFF. Full variable domain (missing parts from reference TRBV7-2 and TRBJ1-1): GAGVSQSPSNKVTEKGKDVELRCDPISGHTALYWYRQSLGQGLEFLIYFQGNSAPDKSGLPSDRFSAERTGGSVSTLTIQRTQQEDSAVYLCASTAQPNTEAFFGQGTRLTVV.

This chain connects TRBV4-1 to TRBJ1-5; TRBD1 might be the D (6 bases). This CDR3 has 15 amino acids. Germline lookup yields CDR1 MGHRA and CDR2 YSYEKL. V lost 1 base and J lost 2, with 9 bases in between. Here the CDR3 reads CASSQADRGNQPQHF. CDR3 coding DNA: TGCGCCAGCAGCCAAGCGGACAGAGGCAATCAGCCCCAGCATTTT.

The gene calls are TRBV30 and TRBJ1-1; D not resolved. CDR1 GTSNPN and CDR2 SVGIG come from the germline V gene (reference sequence). V shed 4 bases and J shed 0 bases, with 9 bases lying between them. The CDR3 is 13 amino acids. The CDR3: CAWNLRMNTEAFF. CDR3 coding DNA: TGTGCCTGGAACCTCAGGATGAACACTGAAGCTTTCTTT.

The V call is TRBV11-2, the J call TRBJ2-1; 9 nucleotides align to TRBD2. The length of the CDR3 is 16 residues. V dropped 6 bases and J dropped 5; count of bases not matched to a gene: 11. In germline, CDR1 is SGHAT, CDR2 FQNNGV. Here the CDR3 DNA reads TGTGCCAGCAGGATATATGGGACTAGCAGAAACAATGAGCAGTTCTTC. Protein sequence: CASRIYGTSRNNEQFF.

The chain couples TRBV19 to TRBJ1-6; D is perhaps TRBD1 (5 bases). CDR3 size: 15 residues. Per the germline V gene, CDR1 is LNHDA and CDR2 is SQIVND (reference sequence). Trimming cost V 2 bases and J 8 bases, with 13 bases left between them. The CDR3 sequence is CASSIIRTKDSPLHF. The CDR3 nucleotides are TGTGCCAGTAGTATAATCCGGACAAAGGATTCACCCCTCCACTTT.

This chain links TRBV20-1 with TRBJ1-1; 7 bases align to TRBD1. Germline trimming cut 3 bases from V and 1 base from J; bases unmatched to any gene: 8. The germline V gene encodes CDR1 DFQATT and CDR2 SNEGSKA (reference sequence). The CDR3 is made up of 15 amino acids. As DNA, the CDR3 is TGCAGTGCTAGTAGAAGGGGGCCGGGGAACACTGAAGCTTTCTTT. Translation: CSASRRGPGNTEAFF.

V is TRBV6-2 or TRBV6-3 and J is TRBJ2-7; D remains unclear. Per germline, CDR1 MNHEY and CDR2 SVGEGT. The CDR3 consists of 16 residues. The ends were cut back, 4 bases at V and 0 bases at J, with 16 bases in the middle. DNA of the CDR3: TGTGCCAGCAGTTCCTGGGTTGACACCAGCTCCTACGAGCAGTACTTC. This encodes CASSSWVDTSSYEQYF.